This T cell receptor (beta chain) is from a study of T cell repertoires in cytomegalovirus infection. The wider study: Recently identified HLA-C-restricted CMV epitopes were used, and well-studied HLA-B-restricted CMV epitopes were used as well. CMV infection plus the matching HLA type was flagged by public TCR beta signatures. Study-level findings and limits: Individuals carrying CMV plus the relevant HLA were identified by cumulative frequency of public TCR beta families. Clonotype analysis showed dominance of the ex vivo response by HLA-C-restricted CMV-specific TCR beta clonotypes.

Germline assignment: CDR1 DFQATT and CDR2 SNEGSKA (reference sequence). V dropped 6 bases and J dropped 4; count of bases not matched to a gene: 6. The CDR3 is 13 amino acids. TCRdb itself ran the reads through MiXCR, one entry per CDR3 protein. Among some 700,000 distinct CDR3 sequences listed, around a third were seen once. Worth noting for this clonotype: Its antigen is currently unknown.

The rearrangement joins TRBV20-1 to TRBJ2-7, with 10 bases aligning to TRBD1. The sequencing here drew on cultured PBMCs, taken from culture after CMV antigen stimulation. The receptor was derived from a human donor in good health (CMV status not recorded). Some clones in this sample may be carry-over from other donors' samples. The CDR3 DNA follows: TGCAGTGCCGCTTGGGGACAGGGGTACGAGCAGTACTTC. This encodes CSAAWGQGYEQYF.